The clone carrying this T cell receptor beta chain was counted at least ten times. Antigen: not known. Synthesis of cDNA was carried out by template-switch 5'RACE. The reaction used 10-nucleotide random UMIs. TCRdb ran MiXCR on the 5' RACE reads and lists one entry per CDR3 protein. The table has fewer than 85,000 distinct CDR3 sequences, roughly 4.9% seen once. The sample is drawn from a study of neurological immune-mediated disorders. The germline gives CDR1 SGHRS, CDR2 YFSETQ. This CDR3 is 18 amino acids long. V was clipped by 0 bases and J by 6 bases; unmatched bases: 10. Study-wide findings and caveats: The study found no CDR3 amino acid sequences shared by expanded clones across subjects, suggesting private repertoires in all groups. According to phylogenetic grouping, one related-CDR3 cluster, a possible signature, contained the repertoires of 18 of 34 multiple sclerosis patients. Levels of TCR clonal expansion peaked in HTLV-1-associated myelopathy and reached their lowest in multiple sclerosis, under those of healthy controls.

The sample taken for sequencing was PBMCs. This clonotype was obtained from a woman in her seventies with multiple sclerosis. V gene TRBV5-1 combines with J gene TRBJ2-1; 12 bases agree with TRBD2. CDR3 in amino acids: CASSLGGLAGSFPNEQFF. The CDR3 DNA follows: TGCGCCAGCAGCTTGGGTGGACTAGCGGGATCCTTTCCCAATGAGCAGTTCTTC.